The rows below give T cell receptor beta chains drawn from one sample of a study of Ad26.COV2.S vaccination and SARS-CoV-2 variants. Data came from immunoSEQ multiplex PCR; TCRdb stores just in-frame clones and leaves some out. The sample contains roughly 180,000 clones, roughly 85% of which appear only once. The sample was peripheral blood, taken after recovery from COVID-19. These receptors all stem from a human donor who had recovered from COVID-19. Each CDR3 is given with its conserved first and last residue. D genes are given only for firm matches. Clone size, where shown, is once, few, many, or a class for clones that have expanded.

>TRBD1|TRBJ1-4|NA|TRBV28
TGTGCCAGCACCCACCGGACAGGGGGTTTATTGATTGATGAAAAACTGTTTTTT
CASTHRTGGLLIDEKLFF
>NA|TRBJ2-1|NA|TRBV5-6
TGTGCCAGCAGCTCCCCCGGACGCCACAATGAGCAGTTCTTC
CASSSPGRHNEQFF
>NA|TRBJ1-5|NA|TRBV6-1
TGTGCCAGCAGTGAACGGCAGCCCCAGCATTTT
CASSERQPQHF
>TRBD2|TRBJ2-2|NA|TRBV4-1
TGCGCCACCTCCGGGACTAGCGGACGCGGGGAGCTGTTTTTT
CATSGTSGRGELFF
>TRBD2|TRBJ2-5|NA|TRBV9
TGTGCCAGCAGCGCTAGCGGGGTCGCTCAAGAGACCCAGTACTTC
CASSASGVAQETQYF
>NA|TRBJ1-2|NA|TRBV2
TGTGCCAGGTTTTTAGCGGCTAACTATGGCTACACTTTC
CARFLAANYGYTF
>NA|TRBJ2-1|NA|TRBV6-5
TGTGCCAGTGGGCTGTCGTGGTCCCGGGCCAATGAGCAGTTCTTC
CASGLSWSRANEQFF
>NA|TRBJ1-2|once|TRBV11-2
TGTGCCAGCAGCCAATCAGGGGCTGCTGGCTACACCTTC
CASSQSGAAGYTF
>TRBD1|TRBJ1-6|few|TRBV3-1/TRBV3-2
TGTGCCAGCAGCCTAGGACAGGGTGATTCACCCCTCCACTTT
CASSLGQGDSPLHF
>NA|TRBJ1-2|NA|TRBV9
TGTGCCAGCAGCTTAAACTGGGATACCGTAGATGGCTACACCTTC
CASSLNWDTVDGYTF
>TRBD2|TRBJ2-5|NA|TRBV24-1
TGTGCCACCAGTGATTCCGGGACTAGCGGGAGTGTAGGAGAGACCCAGTACTTC
CATSDSGTSGSVGETQYF
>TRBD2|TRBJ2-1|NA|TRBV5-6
TGTGCCAGCAGCCTCCGTTTCAGCGGGGGGGCCGAAGAGCAGTTCTTC
CASSLRFSGGAEEQFF
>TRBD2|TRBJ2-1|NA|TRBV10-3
TGTGCCATCAGTGCTTCACTAGCGGACTCCTACAATGAGCAGTTCTTC
CAISASLADSYNEQFF
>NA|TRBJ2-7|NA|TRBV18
TGTGCCAGCTCTCCGACAGGGGCTCTAGCGGGGCACGAGCAGTACTTC
CASSPTGALAGHEQYF
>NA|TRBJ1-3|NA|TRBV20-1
TGCAGTGCTAGTCAAGGAAGCTCTGGAAACACCATATATTTT
CSASQGSSGNTIYF
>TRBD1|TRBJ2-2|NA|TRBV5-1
TGCGCCAGCAGCTTGGGGGACAGGGAGTCCGGGGAGCTGTTTTTT
CASSLGDRESGELFF
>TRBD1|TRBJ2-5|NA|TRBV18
TGTGCCAGCTCACCGACAGGGACGTTTTTAGAGACCCAGTACTTC
CASSPTGTFLETQYF
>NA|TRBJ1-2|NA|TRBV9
TGTGCCAGCAGCGCCCCATGGGGGGAGAGGGGCTACACCTTC
CASSAPWGERGYTF